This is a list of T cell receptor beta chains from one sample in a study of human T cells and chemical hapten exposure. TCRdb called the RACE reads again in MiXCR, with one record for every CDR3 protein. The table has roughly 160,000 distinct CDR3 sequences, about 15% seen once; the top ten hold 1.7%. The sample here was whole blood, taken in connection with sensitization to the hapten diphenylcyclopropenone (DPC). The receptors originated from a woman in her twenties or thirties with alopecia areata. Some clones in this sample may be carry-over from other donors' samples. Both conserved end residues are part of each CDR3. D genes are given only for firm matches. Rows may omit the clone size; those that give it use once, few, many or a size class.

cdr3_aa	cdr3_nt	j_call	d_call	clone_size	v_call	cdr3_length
CSVAGQGLNYEQYF	TGCAGCGTCGCGGGACAGGGGTTGAACTACGAGCAGTACTTC	TRBJ2-7	TRBD1	NA	TRBV29-1	14
CASSEAGQLNTEAFF	TGTGCCAGCAGTGAAGCTGGACAGCTGAACACTGAAGCTTTCTTT	TRBJ1-1	NA	NA	TRBV2	15
CASSASLVGNEQYF	TGTGCCAGCAGCGCCAGTCTGGTAGGGAACGAGCAGTACTTC	TRBJ2-7	NA	NA	TRBV11-1	14
CASSEDGEIWQPQHF	TGTGCCAGCAGTGAAGACGGGGAGATTTGGCAGCCCCAGCATTTT	TRBJ1-5	NA	many	TRBV6-1	15
CASRGRRASYEQYF	TGTGCCAGCAGGGGAAGGAGGGCCTCCTACGAGCAGTACTTC	TRBJ2-7	NA	few	TRBV6-6	14
CASSWDRQNCEQYF	TGTGCCAGCAGCTGGGACAGGCAGAACTGCGAGCAGTACTTC	TRBJ2-7	TRBD1	NA	TRBV7-2	14
CAISPAKGLAGGPDQYF	TGTGCCATCAGTCCAGCTAAAGGACTAGCGGGGGGGCCCGATCAGTACTTC	TRBJ2-4	TRBD2	NA	TRBV10-3	17
CASSFTEHTTSAEAFF	TGTGCCAGCAGTTTCACTGAGCATACTACTTCGGCCGAAGCTTTCTTT	TRBJ1-1	NA	NA	TRBV6-5	16
CASSYLGGPNQEIQYF	TGTGCCAGCAGCTACTTGGGGGGGCCCAATCAAGAGATCCAGTACTTC	TRBJ2-5	NA	NA	TRBV5-4	16
CASSYSTGTGAEDKNIQYF	TGTGCCAGCAGTTACTCAACCGGGACAGGCGCCGAGGACAAAAACATTCAGTACTTC	TRBJ2-4	TRBD1	NA	TRBV6-2/TRBV6-3	19
CASRDSGNNEQFF	TGTGCCAGCAGGGACAGTGGGAACAATGAGCAGTTCTTC	TRBJ2-1	NA	few	TRBV6-5	13
CAISVRDRSSYNSPLHF	TGTGCCATCAGTGTCCGGGACCGGAGCTCCTATAATTCACCCCTCCACTTT	TRBJ1-6	NA	few	TRBV10-3	17
CASIVGGTGLWGEQFF	TGTGCCAGCATTGTGGGAGGGACAGGGTTATGGGGTGAGCAGTTCTTC	TRBJ2-1	TRBD1	few	TRBV12-3/TRBV12-4	16
CASIPTGADTQYF	TGTGCCAGCATCCCGACGGGGGCAGATACGCAGTATTTT	TRBJ2-3	NA	few	TRBV28	13
CATSDLLGNTIYF	TGTGCCACCAGTGATTTATTAGGAAACACCATATATTTT	TRBJ1-3	NA	many	TRBV24-1	13
CASSPTGGPTGELFF	TGCGCCAGCAGTCCCACGGGAGGGCCTACCGGGGAGCTGTTTTTT	TRBJ2-2	TRBD2	few	TRBV10-2	15
CASSLNYAGDSSLNQPQHF	TGTGCCAGCAGCTTGAACTACGCCGGAGACTCTAGTTTGAATCAGCCCCAGCATTTT	TRBJ1-5	NA	NA	TRBV5-5	19
CASSPLGGAGNEQFF	TGTGCCAGCAGCCCTCTCGGGGGGGCGGGGAATGAGCAGTTCTTC	TRBJ2-1	TRBD2	many	TRBV9	15
CATGPRWTGELFF	TGTGCCACCGGGCCTAGGTGGACCGGGGAGCTGTTTTTT	TRBJ2-2	NA	NA	TRBV24-1	13
CSDLFNEQFF	TGCAGTGACCTTTTTAATGAGCAGTTCTTC	TRBJ2-1	NA	NA	TRBV20-1	10
CASSPTGGARNIQYF	TGTGCCAGCTCTCCCACAGGGGGCGCGAGGAACATTCAGTACTTC	TRBJ2-4	TRBD1	few	TRBV18	15
CASSPRRGQETQYF	TGTGCCAGCTCACCAAGGCGGGGGCAAGAGACCCAGTACTTC	TRBJ2-5	TRBD2	many	TRBV18	14
CSASQGDTIYF	TGCAGTGCTAGTCAGGGGGACACCATATATTTT	TRBJ1-3	TRBD1	NA	TRBV20-1	11
CASSPTGSTNEKLFF	TGTGCCAGCTCACCAACAGGGAGCACTAATGAAAAACTGTTTTTT	TRBJ1-4	NA	NA	TRBV18	15
CASSTTGTQYF	TGTGCCAGCAGTACCACAGGTACGCAGTATTTT	TRBJ2-3	NA	NA	TRBV11-2	11
CASSQAPGATNEKLFF	TGTGCCAGCAGCCAAGCTCCGGGGGCAACTAATGAAAAACTGTTTTTT	TRBJ1-4	NA	many	TRBV3-1	16
CASIPGQGVYSNQPQHF	TGTGCCAGCATCCCGGGACAGGGGGTGTATAGCAATCAGCCCCAGCATTTT	TRBJ1-5	TRBD1	NA	TRBV6-6	17
CASSPQRGTVNEQYF	TGTGCCAGCAGTCCCCAGAGGGGAACGGTGAACGAGCAGTACTTC	TRBJ2-7	NA	NA	TRBV27	15
CASRKPGTYEQYF	TGTGCCAGCAGGAAGCCGGGAACCTACGAGCAGTACTTC	TRBJ2-7	NA	few	TRBV2	13
CATSESYRAGDNNEQFF	TGTGCCACCAGTGAATCATACAGGGCGGGAGACAACAATGAGCAGTTCTTC	TRBJ2-1	NA	NA	TRBV24-1	17
CSVVTATGTEQYF	TGCAGCGTTGTCACCGCGACAGGGACCGAGCAGTACTTC	TRBJ2-7	TRBD1	NA	TRBV29-1	13
CASSPDGNTIYF	TGTGCCAGCAGCCCGGATGGAAACACCATATATTTT	TRBJ1-3	NA	many	TRBV7-6	12
CASSVGNQPQHF	TGTGCCAGCAGCGTCGGTAATCAGCCCCAGCATTTT	TRBJ1-5	NA	many	TRBV7-9	12
CSAGRDSNYEQYF	TGCAGCGCCGGCCGGGACAGTAACTACGAGCAGTACTTC	TRBJ2-7	TRBD1	many	TRBV20-1	13
CASSRRTGAQYF	TGTGCCAGCTCACGCAGAACGGGCGCTCAGTATTTT	TRBJ2-3	NA	few	TRBV18	12
CASTGTSGSNTQYF	TGTGCCAGCACCGGGACTAGCGGGAGCAATACGCAGTATTTT	TRBJ2-3	TRBD2	NA	TRBV28	14
CASSLAPPSGSLGEQYF	TGTGCCAGCAGCTTAGCTCCCCCTAGCGGGAGCCTGGGCGAGCAGTACTTC	TRBJ2-7	TRBD2	few	TRBV7-2	17
CASSTPSDTQYF	TGTGCCAGCAGTACTCCCTCCGATACGCAGTATTTT	TRBJ2-3	NA	NA	TRBV13	12
CAISEGAYEQYF	TGTGCCATCAGTGAGGGGGCCTACGAGCAGTACTTC	TRBJ2-7	NA	once	TRBV10-3	12
CASSQDILAGVSGGNEQFF	TGTGCCAGCAGCCAAGATATACTAGCGGGAGTTTCCGGGGGGAATGAGCAGTTCTTC	TRBJ2-1	TRBD2	NA	TRBV14	19
CSAWDRSFSGANVLTF	TGCAGTGCCTGGGACAGGTCCTTCTCTGGGGCCAACGTCCTGACTTTC	TRBJ2-6	TRBD1	few	TRBV20-1	16
CASAGGAGLSYEQYF	TGTGCCAGTGCAGGGGGTGCAGGCCTCTCCTACGAGCAGTACTTC	TRBJ2-7	TRBD1	few	TRBV19	15
CASSKLNEQFF	TGTGCCAGCAGTAAACTCAATGAGCAGTTCTTC	TRBJ2-1	NA	many	TRBV6-2/TRBV6-3	11
CAWSVLAGGFNEQFF	TGTGCCTGGAGTGTCTTAGCGGGAGGGTTCAATGAGCAGTTCTTC	TRBJ2-1	TRBD2	few	TRBV30	15
CASSLMAGAYEQYF	TGTGCCAGCAGCTTAATGGCGGGGGCCTACGAGCAGTACTTC	TRBJ2-7	TRBD2	NA	TRBV7-2	14
CASSQESSERDEQFF	TGCGCCAGCAGCCAAGAGAGCTCAGAGAGGGATGAGCAGTTCTTC	TRBJ2-1	NA	few	TRBV4-3	15
CASSGEIGAYTQYF	TGTGCCAGCTCCGGGGAGATCGGGGCGTATACGCAGTATTTT	TRBJ2-3	NA	NA	TRBV12-3/TRBV12-4	14
CASSYGQLYGYTF	TGTGCCAGCAGTTACGGGCAGCTTTATGGCTACACCTTC	TRBJ1-2	NA	many	TRBV6-2/TRBV6-3	13
CASSRRTGGADTQYF	TGTGCCAGCAGCAGACGGACAGGGGGTGCGGATACGCAGTATTTT	TRBJ2-3	TRBD1	NA	TRBV7-3	15
CASREESQNTQYF	TGTGCCAGCAGAGAGGAGAGCCAGAATACGCAGTATTTT	TRBJ2-3	NA	few	TRBV2	13
CASSLTGVTYEQYF	TGTGCCAGCAGTTTGACAGGGGTTACCTACGAGCAGTACTTC	TRBJ2-7	TRBD1	NA	TRBV27	14
CASSSDSHGYTF	TGTGCCAGCAGCTCAGACTCACATGGCTACACCTTC	TRBJ1-2	NA	NA	TRBV7-8	12
CASSGQQENEQFF	TGTGCCAGCTCAGGGCAACAGGAGAATGAGCAGTTCTTC	TRBJ2-1	NA	NA	TRBV18	13
CSADRGLTGELFF	TGCAGCGCGGACAGGGGGCTCACCGGGGAGCTGTTTTTT	TRBJ2-2	TRBD1	many	TRBV29-1	13
CASSLDPRLAGQETQYF	TGTGCCAGCAGCTTAGATCCCCGACTAGCGGGACAAGAGACCCAGTACTTC	TRBJ2-5	TRBD2	few	TRBV7-6	17
CASSLRQGRYGYTF	TGTGCCAGCAGTTTACGGCAGGGGAGGTATGGCTACACCTTC	TRBJ1-2	NA	many	TRBV28	14
CSAPSLRETMDGYTF	TGCAGTGCTCCATCACTTCGGGAGACCATGGATGGCTACACCTTC	TRBJ1-2	NA	NA	TRBV20-1	15
CASRSPRGQTYNEQFF	TGTGCCAGCAGGAGCCCGCGGGGTCAGACCTACAATGAGCAGTTCTTC	TRBJ2-1	NA	NA	TRBV28	16
CSVGTRGRLKNEQFF	TGCAGCGTTGGGACCAGGGGGCGACTTAAAAATGAGCAGTTCTTC	TRBJ2-1	TRBD1	few	TRBV29-1	15
CASSRDRGFNYGYTF	TGTGCCAGCAGCCGGGACAGGGGTTTCAACTATGGCTACACCTTC	TRBJ1-2	TRBD1	NA	TRBV6-2/TRBV6-3	15